The table lists the clone carrying this T cell receptor (beta chain) with a few counts. Antigen specificity is unknown. This sample was included in a study of T cells after yellow fever vaccination. Study findings and constraints: Contamination by abundant bulk-population clonotypes could be present in FACS-sorted repertoires. The booster response re-showed most primary clones: around 96% CD4, 88% CD8.

Germline V CDR1 and CDR2: SGHRS, YFSETQ. This CDR3 region has 15 residues. Trimming left V 3 bases short and J 7 bases short, with 17 bases between. TCRdb itself ran the 5' RACE reads through MiXCR, one entry per CDR3 protein. The table lists 510,000 or so distinct CDR3 sequences, approximately 21% of them singletons. Specimen: PBMCs, collected 15 days after the yellow fever booster vaccination. The chain carries TRBV5-1 and TRBJ2-1; D is unclear. The clonotype comes from a man aged 25 to 45 who received the YFV17D yellow fever vaccine. CDR3 in amino acids: CASSSPAGWGNEQFF. DNA of the CDR3: TGCGCCAGCAGCTCCCCGGCAGGCTGGGGAAATGAGCAGTTCTTC.